A selection of T cell receptor beta chains follows, all from one sample in a study of blood T cells in healthy people across ages. One entry per CDR3 protein, called by TCRdb with MiXCR from the 5' RACE reads. The data contain about 1.4 million distinct CDR3 sequences, approximately 59% of them singletons. The sample taken for sequencing was blood. Receptors were obtained from a young man in good health. CDR3s include the opening cysteine and the closing phenylalanine or tryptophan. A D gene is named only where the DNA matches it firmly. Clone size is shown for a subset of rows, as once, few, many or a class of expanded clone.

>NA|TRBJ2-1|TRBD2|TRBV15
TGTGCCACCAGCAGAGGGACTAGAGCCCTGCAGGGGCAGTTCTTC
CATSRGTRALQGQFF
>many|TRBJ2-7|TRBD2|TRBV6-6
TGTGCCAGCAGTTACTCCGGGACTAGCTACGAGCAGTACTTC
CASSYSGTSYEQYF
>NA|TRBJ1-2|NA|TRBV6-5
TGTGCCAGCAGTTACCGGCAGGATGGATATGGCTACACCTTC
CASSYRQDGYGYTF
>once|TRBJ2-7|TRBD1|TRBV6-5
TGTGCCAGCAGTCCTCGGGGACAGGAGGACTCCTACGAGCAGTACTTC
CASSPRGQEDSYEQYF
>NA|TRBJ2-7|NA|TRBV9
TGTGCCAGCAGCGCAAGTGGGGGATTCGAGCAGTACTTC
CASSASGGFEQYF
>NA|TRBJ1-6|NA|TRBV29-1
TGCAGCGTGTTGGGGGACGACGGGTCACCCCTCCACTTT
CSVLGDDGSPLHF
>few|TRBJ2-4|NA|TRBV25-1
TGTGCCACTGAAAAAAACATTCAGTACTTC
CATEKNIQYF
>NA|TRBJ2-1|NA|TRBV5-1
TGCGCCAGCAGCTGGCGAGGGAGGCAGGGCGTCGATGAGCAGTTCTTC
CASSWRGRQGVDEQFF
>NA|TRBJ2-5|TRBD1|TRBV15
TGTGCCACCAGCAGAGGGACCGGGACAGAAGAGACCCAGTACTTC
CATSRGTGTEETQYF
>NA|TRBJ1-4|TRBD1|TRBV3-1
TGTGCCAGCAGCCACGGGACAGGAAGGGGCGAAAAACTGTTTTTT
CASSHGTGRGEKLFF
>NA|TRBJ1-5|TRBD1|TRBV6-1
TGTGCCAGCAGACCCGCGAAGGGACAGGAGCGGATGGGTAGCAATCAGCCCCAGCATTTT
CASRPAKGQERMGSNQPQHF
>NA|TRBJ2-7|NA|TRBV21-1
TGTGCCAGCCGACATATGAATCAGTACTTC
CASRHMNQYF
>NA|TRBJ2-3|NA|TRBV5-1
TGCGCCAGCAGCTTGGAAAACGGGGATACGCAGTATTTT
CASSLENGDTQYF
>NA|TRBJ1-2|NA|TRBV6-1
TGTGCCAGCAGTGGAGTAGGTTACCGCTATGGCTACACCTTC
CASSGVGYRYGYTF
>NA|TRBJ2-2|NA|TRBV7-9
TGTGCCAGCAGGTTGGGGCTTCAGAACACCGGGGAGCTGTTTTTT
CASRLGLQNTGELFF
>NA|TRBJ2-4|NA|TRBV6-6
TGTGCCAGCAGCTACGTCAAGGACATTCAGTACTTC
CASSYVKDIQYF
>NA|TRBJ2-7|NA|TRBV4-2
TGTGCCAGCATCCAAGAAGTAATTTCCTACGAGCAGTACTTC
CASIQEVISYEQYF
>NA|TRBJ2-7|NA|TRBV6-6
TGTGCCAGCAGTTCCGACACGCTCTCCTACGAGCAGTACTTC
CASSSDTLSYEQYF
>NA|TRBJ1-2|TRBD1|TRBV2
TGTGCCAGCGGGGGACAGCCGACTAACTATGGCTACACCTTC
CASGGQPTNYGYTF
>NA|TRBJ2-1|NA|TRBV12-3/TRBV12-4
TGTGCCAGCAGTTTCTATTTGGCGGTTCCGGGCAATGAGCAGTTCTTC
CASSFYLAVPGNEQFF
>NA|TRBJ2-1|NA|TRBV6-2/TRBV6-3
TGTGCCAGCAGTTACGACTCAAGACCGGGCGGGCGGTACAATGAGCAGTTCTTC
CASSYDSRPGGRYNEQFF
>few|TRBJ2-7|NA|TRBV27
TGTGCCAGCAGCCCTCCTGGGGGTGACGAGCAGTACTTC
CASSPPGGDEQYF
>NA|TRBJ1-2|NA|TRBV3-1
TGTGCCAGCAGCCAAGGGTACGGACGAGTCTATGGCTACACCTTC
CASSQGYGRVYGYTF
>NA|TRBJ1-5|NA|TRBV7-8
TGTGCCAGCAGCTTAGGAACGTACGATTCCGATCAGCCCCAGCATTTT
CASSLGTYDSDQPQHF
>NA|TRBJ2-7|TRBD1|TRBV7-9
TGTGCCAGCAGCAACAGGGGGCATCCCTACGAGCAGTACTTC
CASSNRGHPYEQYF
>NA|TRBJ1-4|TRBD1|TRBV18
TGTGCCAGCTCACCAAGGCCAGGGGGCGCGAGGAATGAAAAACTGTTTTTT
CASSPRPGGARNEKLFF
>NA|TRBJ1-2|NA|TRBV27
TGTGCCAGCAGTTTAGGGGGGGGCCAGAGTATTTATGGCTACACCTTC
CASSLGGGQSIYGYTF